The clone carrying this TCR beta chain was observed a few times. The sample originates from a study of identical twins. Deletions cut 3 bases from V and 2 bases from J, with 14 bases between. Germline loops: CDR1 MDHEN, CDR2 SYDVKM. This CDR3 has 16 amino acids. TCRdb used MiXCR to reprocess the 5' RACE reads, holding one entry per CDR3 protein. The table shows 750,000 to 950,000 distinct CDR3 sequences, with 9% to 15% occurring only once. The same sample was also studied in work on yellow fever vaccine responses in identical twins.

The TCR originated in a woman younger than 30 in good health. V and J are TRBV28 and TRBJ1-5, with D tentatively TRBD1 (6 bases). The sequencing sample was made of PBMCs. The CDR3 DNA reads as TGTGCCAGCAGTTTTTCGGGGGCGCGGGGCAATCAGCCCCAGCATTTT. It translates to CASSFSGARGNQPQHF.